Given below is one T cell receptor beta chain in context. The antigen remains unidentified. This entry is derived from a study of T cells after yellow fever vaccination. In the study overall: Preparation of fractions with low cell numbers was performed using SMART-Seq v4 Ultra Low Input.

Germline values: CDR1 LGHNT, CDR2 FRNRAP. V was pared by 1 base and J by 3 bases, with 15 bases of the junction left unmatched. The CDR3 has 21 amino acids. Study observations and caveats: Weaker, the secondary response peaked sooner, at day 5 versus 15. FACS-sorted repertoires might harbor abundant contaminating clonotypes from the bulk population.

A universal primer site and UMIs were added as TCR cDNA was made by 5'RACE template switching. TCRdb processed the 5' RACE reads anew with MiXCR; each CDR3 protein has one entry. The table has 550,000 to 750,000 distinct CDR3 sequences, about 14% seen once; the top ten hold roughly 13%. The chain couples TRBV12-5 to TRBJ2-3, with 14 nucleotides matching TRBD2. This sample comprised PBMCs, obtained on the day of the yellow fever booster vaccination. This sequence was found in a man aged 30 to 45 who received the YFV17D yellow fever vaccine. This chain's CDR3 is CASGLAPMGTSGSGMTDTQYF. CDR3 DNA: TGTGCTAGTGGTTTGGCCCCAATGGGGACTAGCGGGAGTGGTATGACAGATACGCAGTATTTT.